The 30 T cell receptor beta chains below all came from one sample that was sequenced in a study of T cell responses to AZD1222 COVID-19 vaccine. Data came from immunoSEQ multiplex PCR; TCRdb stores just in-frame clones and leaves some out. The sample contains approximately 80,000 clones, around 84% of which appear only once. The sample consisted of peripheral blood, taken on day 0 of AZD1222 vaccination. These receptor sequences come from an adult in good health.

With regard to this clone: One junction end does not reproduce the germline sequence, and a read error may be involved. The chain couples TRBV27 to TRBJ1-2; 9 bases line up with TRBD1. CDR3 length: 12 residues. CDR1 is MNHEY, CDR2 SMNVEV, per germline (reference sequence). CDR3 bases: TGTGCCAGCAGTTATACCGGGACAGGGAAAATCTTC. Translation: CASSYTGTGKIF.

This clone has only a few counts. The chain recombines TRBV6-1 with TRBJ1-2, with 10 bases lining up with TRBD1. From germline, CDR1 is MNHNS and CDR2 SASEGT. The CDR3 length is 17 residues. Germline trimming cut 4 bases from V and 4 bases from J; bases unmatched to any gene: 12. Written as DNA, the CDR3 is TGTGCCAGCAGTGTTGACAGGGGGCGAGCCTTCGGCTATGGCTACACCTTC. It translates to CASSVDRGRAFGYGYTF.

This clone came up once. The rearrangement joins TRBV12-3 or TRBV12-4 to TRBJ2-1; the match to TRBD1 covers 8 bases. The junction had 6 bases not matched to a gene; V was cut back by 5 bases and J by 9 bases. CDR3 length equals 13 residues. The CDR3 DNA reads TGTGCCAGCAGTGGACAGGGTATAGGTGAGCAGTTCTTC. It specifies CASSGQGIGEQFF.

This chain connects TRBV2 to TRBJ1-6; no clear D gene. Germline V CDR1 and CDR2: SNHLY, FYNNEI. The germline V and J ends were trimmed by 8 bases and 5 bases, with 10 bases remaining between them. CDR3 size: 13 residues. The CDR3 DNA is TGTGCCAGCCGACCTACGCATAATTCACCCCTCCACTTT. Encoded protein: CASRPTHNSPLHF.

V and J are TRBV7-2 and TRBJ1-1, with a possible D match to TRBD1 (5 bases). The V gene lost 4 bases and the J gene lost 4 bases, with 13 bases spanning the gap. The CDR3 runs 14 residues. Germline V CDR1 and CDR2: SGHTA, FQGNSA. The CDR3 sequence: CASSSPGRATEAFF. Here the CDR3 DNA reads TGTGCCAGCAGCTCCCCCGGCAGGGCCACTGAAGCTTTCTTT.

The chain is built from TRBV27 and TRBJ2-2; D is possibly TRBD2 (5 bases). CDR1 and CDR2 from the germline V gene are MNHEY and SMNVEV (reference sequence). V lost 6 bases and J 2 bases, leaving 13 bases between the germline ends. This CDR3 spans 15 amino acids. The CDR3 DNA reads TGTGCCAGCAGCCGGGGTGAAGGTAACACCGGGGAGCTGTTTTTT. It encodes CASSRGEGNTGELFF.

The V call is TRBV12-5, the J call TRBJ2-1; the match to TRBD1 covers 12 bases. CDR1 LGHNT and CDR2 FRNRAP come from the germline V gene. The CDR3 has 16 residues. Trimming took 2 bases from V and 10 from J; bases not matched to a gene: 9. CDR3 DNA: TGTGCTAGTGGTTTGCTCCAGGGACAGGGGGCGCGAGAGCAGTTCTTC. This gives the protein CASGLLQGQGAREQFF.

The chain has TRBV30 and TRBJ1-4; tentatively, D is TRBD1 (5 bases). The length of the CDR3 is 12 residues. CDR1 is GTSNPN and CDR2 is SVGIG in the germline V gene (reference sequence). Trimming removed 0 bases at V and 7 bases at J, with 6 bases between. The CDR3 DNA follows: TGTGCCTGGAGTGTACAGGTTGAAAAACTGTTTTTT. The encoded protein is CAWSVQVEKLFF.

The V and J genes are TRBV6-5 and TRBJ1-3, with D unresolved. The germline gives CDR1 MNHEY, CDR2 SVGAGI. V was clipped by 7 bases and J by 3 bases, with 13 bases between them. CDR3 length: 14 residues. In DNA, the CDR3 is TGTGCCAGCATCCTCCAGGCGGGTGGAAACACCATATATTTT. The encoded protein is CASILQAGGNTIYF.

V gene TRBV27 combines with J gene TRBJ2-7; TRBD1 might be the D (6 bases). This CDR3 is built from 13 residues. Germline values: CDR1 MNHEY, CDR2 SMNVEV (reference sequence). The V and J ends lost 6 bases and 6 bases respectively, with 15 bases between them. The CDR3 bases are TGTGCCAGCAGCAGGGACACGCAGGCCGAGCAGTACTTC. It specifies CASSRDTQAEQYF.

The chain joins TRBV25-1 to TRBJ1-2; D is perhaps TRBD1 (6 bases). Germline CDR1 is MGHDK and CDR2 is SYGVNS. This CDR3 comprises 17 residues. The V end was cut by 3 bases, the J end by 7 bases, with 24 bases between. CDR3 protein: CASSEDRLGDRSSGYTF. The CDR3 coding sequence is TGTGCCAGCAGTGAGGATCGGCTGGGTGACAGGTCGTCTGGCTACACCTTC.

The J gene is TRBJ1-1, the V gene TRBV6-1; the D is unclear. This CDR3 spans 14 amino acids. V was cut by 2 bases and J by 1 base, with 8 bases left in between. Germline loops: CDR1 MNHNS, CDR2 SASEGT. This CDR3 is CASSENGANTEAFF. The CDR3 DNA reads TGTGCCAGCAGTGAAAATGGAGCGAACACTGAAGCTTTCTTT.

In this sample, this clone turned up a few times. J is TRBJ2-7 and V is TRBV7-2, with 7 bases fitting TRBD2. The CDR3 extends over 13 amino acids. Trimming at V came to 3 bases and at J to 2 bases, leaving 1 base not matched to a gene. Germline V CDR1 and CDR2: SGHTA, FQGNSA. The CDR3 sequence is CASSLTSPYEQYF. The DNA for the CDR3 is TGTGCCAGCAGCTTGACTAGCCCCTACGAGCAGTACTTC.

The rearrangement joins TRBV29-1 to TRBJ2-3, with D possibly being TRBD1 or TRBD2 (5 bases each). CDR3 size: 14 residues. In germline, CDR1 is SQVTM, CDR2 ANQGSEA. Trimming shortened V by 6 bases and J by 2 bases, and 15 bases separated the two germline ends. In DNA form, the CDR3 reads TGCAGCGTGGGGGATGGAGTGCTCACAGATACGCAGTATTTT. Residues: CSVGDGVLTDTQYF.

This sequence joins TRBV19 and TRBJ1-1; 12 bases match TRBD1. Trimming at V came to 4 bases and at J to 3 bases, leaving 9 bases not matched to a gene. Germline lookup yields CDR1 LNHDA and CDR2 SQIVND (reference sequence). This CDR3 is built from 17 residues. The CDR3 sequence is CASSTLGQGAMDTEAFF. In DNA, the CDR3 is TGTGCCAGTAGTACCCTGGGACAGGGGGCAATGGACACTGAAGCTTTCTTT.

The V and J genes are TRBV10-2 and TRBJ2-1; D gene unclear. Germline V gene lookup returns CDR1 WSHSY and CDR2 SAAADI. Between the trimmed V and J ends, which lost 0 bases and 7 bases, there was a span of 7 bases. The CDR3 spans 13 residues. The CDR3 loop is CASSESKGNEQFF. The CDR3 region has the DNA TGCGCCAGCAGTGAGTCAAAGGGAAATGAGCAGTTCTTC.

V is TRBV3-1 (or the pseudogene TRBV3-2) and J is TRBJ2-3, with 10 bases fitting TRBD2. CDR3 size: 17 residues. Germline-derived CDR1 and CDR2 are LGHDT and YNNKEL (reference sequence). The J segment lost 3 bases and the V segment lost 0 bases, leaving 6 bases of the junction unmatched. The CDR3 nucleotides read TGTGCCAGCAGCCAAGACCAACTAGCGGGGTTGACAGATACGCAGTATTTT. Amino acid sequence: CASSQDQLAGLTDTQYF.

This chain joins TRBV11-2 and TRBJ1-3; D remains unclear. V lost 5 bases and J lost 4, with 3 bases in between. The germline CDR1 and CDR2 sequences are SGHAT and FQNNGV. The CDR3 loop spans 11 amino acids. The CDR3 reads CASSQGNTIYF. CDR3 nucleotides: TGTGCCAGCAGCCAAGGAAACACCATATATTTT. Full variable domain (rest looked up from reference TRBV11-2 and TRBJ1-3): EAGVAQSPRYKIIEKRQSVAFWCNPISGHATLYWYQQILGQGPKLLIQFQNNGVVDDSQLPKDRFSAERLKGVDSTLKIQPAKLEDSAVYLCASSQGNTIYFGEGSWLTVV.

The genes are TRBV6-5 and TRBJ2-7, with D maybe TRBD2 (6 bases). The V gene lost 7 bases and the J gene lost 5 bases, with 21 bases spanning the gap. Germline V lookup: CDR1 MNHEY, CDR2 SVGAGI. The CDR3 covers 15 residues. CDR3 region: CASKRGPSPGDEQYF. DNA for the CDR3: TGTGCCAGCAAGCGAGGGCCCTCTCCGGGGGACGAGCAGTACTTC.

The chain joins TRBV5-8 to TRBJ2-3, with D perhaps assigned TRBD1 or TRBD2 (5 bases each). The V and J ends lost 7 bases and 0 bases respectively, with 12 bases between them. This CDR3 region has 14 residues. Germline V gives CDR1 SGHTS, CDR2 YDEGEE. The CDR3 sequence is CASARGSSTDTQYF. In nucleotides, the CDR3 is TGTGCCAGCGCCCGGGGCTCTAGCACAGATACGCAGTATTTT.

The genes are TRBV5-1 and TRBJ2-6; perhaps TRBD2 as D (5 bases). The CDR3 sequence is 15 residues long. In germline, CDR1 is SGHRS, CDR2 YFSETQ. With 4 bases removed from V and 0 bases from J, the gap between germline ends came to 8 bases. CDR3 bases: TGCGCCAGCAGCACCCGGGACTCTGGGGCCAACGTCCTGACTTTC. As protein: CASSTRDSGANVLTF.

The V gene is TRBV6-5, the J gene TRBJ1-2; 9 bases align to TRBD1. Per the germline V gene, CDR1 is MNHEY and CDR2 is SVGAGI. V dropped 6 bases and J dropped 2; count of bases not matched to a gene: 7. The CDR3 sequence is 15 residues long. CDR3 loop: CASSRTGQGNYGYTF. DNA for the CDR3: TGTGCCAGCAGCCGGACTGGACAGGGGAACTATGGCTACACCTTC.

This clone showed up just once. The chain couples TRBV29-1 to TRBJ1-5; maybe TRBD1 (6 bases). V lost 6 bases and J lost 4, with 13 bases in between. The CDR3 has 13 residues. Looked up from germline, CDR1 is SQVTM and CDR2 is ANQGSEA. The CDR3: CSVAGQVNQPQHF. The CDR3 bases are TGCAGCGTGGCGGGACAAGTAAATCAGCCCCAGCATTTT.

V gene TRBV9 combines with J gene TRBJ1-2; 8 nucleotides match TRBD1. J was trimmed by 4 bases and V by 3 bases; bases with no gene match: 5. There are 14 residues in the CDR3. Germline V CDR1 and CDR2: SGDLS, YYNGEE. This CDR3 is CASSGYRGSYGYTF. In DNA, the CDR3 is TGTGCCAGCAGCGGATACAGGGGGAGCTATGGCTACACCTTC.

This chain joins TRBV10-3 and TRBJ1-6; D is possibly TRBD1 (6 bases). CDR1 ENHRY and CDR2 SYGVKD come from the germline V gene. CDR3 size: 17 residues. V gave up 4 bases and J gave up 8 bases, with 21 bases separating them. The CDR3 nucleotides read TGTGCCATCAGTGCTACTGGTATGGGACAAGGGGATTCACCCCTCCACTTT. Translation: CAISATGMGQGDSPLHF.

The chain links TRBV5-1 to TRBJ1-6; D is uncertain. CDR3 length: 16 residues. Trimming stripped 2 bases from V and 5 bases from J, with 14 bases between. The germline CDR1 and CDR2 sequences are SGHRS and YFSETQ. CDR3 protein: CASSLGNVQDNSPLHF. The CDR3 bases are TGCGCCAGCAGCTTAGGGAATGTGCAGGATAATTCACCCCTCCACTTT.

CDR3 DNA sequence: TGCGCCAGCAGCCACTCCACAATTGAGCGGGAGACCTACGAGCAGTACTTC. Its protein is CASSHSTIERETYEQYF. This sequence joins TRBV4-1 and TRBJ2-7; 8 bases agree with TRBD2. Germline V lookup: CDR1 MGHRA, CDR2 YSYEKL. V lost 3 bases, J lost 2 bases, and 12 bases stayed unmatched. There are 17 residues in the CDR3.

The chain combines TRBV5-1 with TRBJ2-7, with D possibly being TRBD2 (5 bases). Looked up from germline, CDR1 is SGHRS and CDR2 is YFSETQ. V was cut by 0 bases and J by 2 bases, with 9 bases left in between. The CDR3 spans 14 residues. In nucleotides, the CDR3 is TGCGCCAGCAGCTTGGGCGGGCCCCCCTACGAGCAGTACTTC. It codes for CASSLGGPPYEQYF.

The V gene is TRBV27, the J gene TRBJ1-5, with D possibly being TRBD1 (6 bases). Trimming pared 5 bases from V and 3 bases from J, leaving 14 bases between. The germline V gene has CDR1 MNHEY and CDR2 SMNVEV (reference sequence). The CDR3 is 15 amino acids. CDR3 amino acids: CASSHYRQVNQPQHF. The CDR3 DNA is TGTGCCAGCAGTCACTACCGACAGGTCAATCAGCCCCAGCATTTT.

This clone was counted a single time. The chain recombines TRBV5-1 with TRBJ2-2, with no clear D. The germline V gene encodes CDR1 SGHRS and CDR2 YFSETQ. V lost 6 bases, J lost 3 bases, and 9 bases lay in between. The CDR3 is 13 residues long. The CDR3 sequence is CASTEPHTGELFF. The DNA for the CDR3 is TGCGCCAGCACGGAGCCTCACACCGGGGAGCTGTTTTTT.